This passage covers 14 T cell receptor beta chains from one sample sequenced in a study of blood T cell repertoires in COVID-19. Produced via immunoSEQ multiplex PCR; TCRdb's table is partial and in-frame only. The sample includes roughly 88,000 clones, around 88% seen only once; the top ten take around 20%. Sequencing was performed on peripheral blood. These receptor sequences come from a woman aged 60-75 years with COVID-19, enrolled during active disease.

The chain is built from TRBV5-1 and TRBJ1-1, with D possibly being TRBD1 (5 bases). The CDR3 totals 16 residues. CDR1 is SGHRS and CDR2 is YFSETQ in the germline V gene. V lost 0 bases, J lost 5 bases, and 17 bases lay in between. CDR3 DNA: TGCGCCAGCAGCTTGGTTGGAGCGGGGCGTAAGACTGAAGCTTTCTTT. Translating gives CASSLVGAGRKTEAFF.

This clone was picked up one time. The chain uses TRBV7-2 and TRBJ2-1, with 7 bases aligning to TRBD1. Germline V gene lookup returns CDR1 SGHTA and CDR2 FQGNSA. The CDR3 has 15 amino acids. Trimming cost V 6 bases and J 0 bases; bases outside gene matches: 5. The CDR3 nucleotides are TGTGCCAGCAGATTACAGGGGAACTCCTACAATGAGCAGTTCTTC. Protein: CASRLQGNSYNEQFF.

With respect to this clone: Other nucleotide sequences from this sample produce the same CDR3. The chain combines TRBV6-2 or TRBV6-3 with TRBJ2-5; D remains ambiguous. Germline V lookup: CDR1 MNHEY, CDR2 SVGEGT. CDR3 length equals 11 residues. The ends were cut back, 5 bases at V and 2 bases at J, with 3 bases in the middle. CDR3: CASSRQETQYF. The CDR3 nucleotides are TGTGCCAGCAGTCGGCAAGAGACCCAGTACTTC.

V gene TRBV5-1 combines with J gene TRBJ2-5, with a possible D match to TRBD2 (6 bases). Trimming pared 3 bases from V and 7 bases from J, leaving 13 bases between. Per germline, CDR1 SGHRS and CDR2 YFSETQ. This CDR3 is built from 13 residues. In DNA, the CDR3 is TGCGCCAGCAGCTCCCCGGGACTCTTGACCCAGTACTTC. It codes for CASSSPGLLTQYF.

The rearrangement joins TRBV4-1 to TRBJ2-1; D not resolved. Germline-derived CDR1 and CDR2 are MGHRA and YSYEKL. This CDR3 contains 15 residues. Between the trimmed V and J ends, which lost 0 bases and 0 bases, there was a span of 6 bases. CDR3 DNA sequence: TGCGCCAGCAGCCAAGATCGGAGCTCCTACAATGAGCAGTTCTTC. Its protein is CASSQDRSSYNEQFF.

As DNA, the CDR3 is TGTGCCAGCAGTTATTCAGGGGGATTTTACACCGGGGAGCTGTTTTTT. Protein: CASSYSGGFYTGELFF. This chain uses TRBV27 with TRBJ2-2; TRBD1 matches at 7 bases. The germline CDR1 and CDR2 sequences are MNHEY and SMNVEV (reference sequence). The CDR3 is 16 amino acids. V was pared by 4 bases and J by 3 bases, with 8 bases of the junction left unmatched.

CDR3 sequence: CASMRDRRTYEQYF. The CDR3 DNA reads TGTGCCAGCATGCGAGACAGGCGAACCTACGAGCAGTACTTC. The rearrangement links TRBV2 to TRBJ2-7, with a weak D call TRBD1 (6 bases). V was trimmed by 7 bases and J by 2 bases, leaving 15 bases between them. The CDR3 spans 14 residues. Looked up from germline, CDR1 is SNHLY and CDR2 is FYNNEI.

The CDR3 spells CASSYSTSGSTDTQYF. In nucleotides, the CDR3 is TGTGCCAGCAGTTACTCCACTAGCGGCAGCACAGATACGCAGTATTTT. The gene calls are TRBV6-2 or TRBV6-3 and TRBJ2-3; TRBD2 matches 8 bases. The ends lost 0 bases at V and 0 bases at J; junction bases unmatched: 2. Looked up from germline, CDR1 is MNHEY and CDR2 is SVGEGT. The CDR3 is made up of 16 amino acids.

The chain links TRBV5-1 to TRBJ1-5; unclear D gene. Germline CDR1 SGHRS, CDR2 YFSETQ. Trimming removed 2 bases at V and 0 bases at J, with 3 bases between. The CDR3 runs to 13 residues. CDR3 in amino acids: CASSFNSNQPQHF. CDR3 nucleotides: TGCGCCAGCAGCTTCAATAGCAATCAGCCCCAGCATTTT.

The rearrangement joins TRBV5-1 to TRBJ2-2; D is perhaps TRBD1 (6 bases). Trimming took off 6 bases at V and 3 bases at J, with 9 bases between the two ends. There are 13 residues in the CDR3. CDR1 and CDR2 (germline): SGHRS, YFSETQ. The CDR3 DNA reads TGCGCCAGCAAAAACAGGGACACCGGGGAGCTGTTTTTT. Protein product: CASKNRDTGELFF. The whole variable domain, remainder taken from reference TRBV5-1 and TRBJ2-2, is KAGVTQTPRYLIKTRGQQVTLSCSPISGHRSVSWYQQTPGQGLQFLFEYFSETQRNKGNFPGRFSGRQFSNSRSEMNVSTLELGDSALYLCASKNRDTGELFFGEGSRLTVL.

This sequence joins TRBV6-2 or TRBV6-3 and TRBJ2-7; 7 nucleotides match TRBD2. The J segment lost 7 bases and the V segment lost 2 bases, leaving 2 bases of the junction unmatched. Germline V gene data show CDR1 as MNHEY and CDR2 as SVGEGT. This CDR3 has 12 residues. The CDR3 sequence is CASSYGRGEQYF. CDR3 in DNA: TGTGCCAGCAGTTACGGGCGGGGGGAGCAGTACTTC.

The rearrangement links TRBV5-6 to TRBJ1-6; D unresolved. This CDR3 region has 15 residues. V was shortened by 0 bases and J by 10 bases, with 14 bases between the two germline ends. Looked up from germline, CDR1 is SGHDT and CDR2 is YYEEEE. CDR3 nucleotides: TGTGCCAGCAGCTTGGAGGCGTGGGGAGGCTCACCCCTCCACTTT. It codes for CASSLEAWGGSPLHF.

In DNA form, the CDR3 reads TGCAGCGTTGATTTGGAGGGACTTGCAGATACGCAGTATTTT. This encodes CSVDLEGLADTQYF. The chain has TRBV29-1 and TRBJ2-3, with D perhaps TRBD2 (6 bases). The CDR3 is 14 amino acids. V lost 3 bases and J 4 bases, leaving 14 bases between the germline ends. Germline V gene sequence: CDR1 SQVTM, CDR2 ANQGSEA.

The gene calls are TRBV27 and TRBJ2-3, with D perhaps TRBD1 (6 bases). V was clipped by 0 bases and J by 5 bases, with 15 bases between them. Germline values: CDR1 MNHEY, CDR2 SMNVEV (reference sequence). CDR3 length: 16 residues. CDR3 DNA sequence: TGTGCCAGCAGTTTATCCCCCGGACAGAACGAAGATACGCAGTATTTT. Amino acids: CASSLSPGQNEDTQYF.